The clone carrying this T cell receptor beta chain has just a few counts. What it recognizes is unknown. The data stem from a study of blood T cells in healthy people across ages. Trimming shortened V by 10 bases and J by 10 bases, and 20 bases separated the two germline ends. This CDR3 is 14 amino acids long. The germline CDR1 and CDR2 sequences are MNHEY and SMNVEV (reference sequence). General study points: Total diversity from one million sequenced T cells was likely underestimated.

A sample-barcoded 5' primer and a J-beta primer mix were used in a second PCR of roughly 7 to 12 cycles. MiXCR, run by TCRdb on the 5' RACE reads, gives a single entry per CDR3 protein. Of 780,000 or so distinct CDR3 sequences listed, more than 55% were seen once; the top ten hold roughly 24%. The clonotype was recovered from a man aged 40-50 years in good health. The genes are TRBV27 and TRBJ1-6; no clear D gene. The sample was blood. The CDR3 region has the DNA TGTGCCACCCGACGGACGGATATTTACTCACCCCTCCACTTT. This translates into CATRRTDIYSPLHF.